This is a list of T cell receptor beta chains from one sample in a study of immune cell composition in non-small cell lung cancer. Sequencing used immunoSEQ multiplex PCR; TCRdb keeps in-frame clones, though not all of them. The repertoire includes 2,000 to 2,500 clones, more than 65% of them detected once, and roughly 13% sits in the top ten. The sample consisted of non-adjacent lung tissue. Receptors originate from a human donor with non-small cell lung cancer. CDR3s include the opening cysteine and the closing phenylalanine or tryptophan. D genes are given only for firm matches. Size values are once, few and many counts, or a class for expanded clones, and some rows have none.

clone_size | j_call | v_call | d_call | cdr3_nt | cdr3_aa
NA | TRBJ2-2 | TRBV19 | NA | TGTGCCAGTAGTTTAGACGCCGGGGAGCTGTTTTTT | CASSLDAGELFF
once | TRBJ2-5 | TRBV5-1 | TRBD2 | TGCGCCAGCAGCCCCCGGCCTAGCGGGACGGGGGAGACCCAGTACTTC | CASSPRPSGTGETQYF
few | TRBJ2-1 | TRBV6-4 | NA | TGTGCCAGCAGTGACTCGACGGGTGAAAGTGAGCAGTTCTTC | CASSDSTGESEQFF
NA | TRBJ1-1 | TRBV10-1 | NA | TGCGCCAGCAGTGCCTCGGGCGGGACTGAAGCTTTCTTT | CASSASGGTEAFF
once | TRBJ2-5 | TRBV28 | NA | TGTGCCAGCAGACCGGGACTCTCTCAAGAGACCCAGTACTTC | CASRPGLSQETQYF
few | TRBJ1-5 | TRBV27 | NA | TGTGCCAGCAGTTTACTGCCAGGCAATCAGCCCCAGCATTTT | CASSLLPGNQPQHF
NA | TRBJ1-2 | TRBV7-2 | NA | TGTGCCAGCAGCTTAGGGCAGGAACTCTATGGCTACACCTTC | CASSLGQELYGYTF
few | TRBJ2-7 | TRBV9 | NA | TGTGCCAGCAGCCGGGACTCCGGCTACGAGCAGTACTTC | CASSRDSGYEQYF
NA | TRBJ1-4 | TRBV6-5 | NA | TGTGCCAGCAGACCCTCGGGGGGCATTAATGAAAAACTGTTTTTT | CASRPSGGINEKLFF
NA | TRBJ2-1 | TRBV13 | TRBD2 | TGTGCCAGCAGCACCTCTAGCGGGAGGGCCTACAATGAGCAGTTCTTC | CASSTSSGRAYNEQFF
NA | TRBJ2-2 | TRBV6-4 | TRBD1 | TGTGCCAGCAGCCCGGGACAGGGGGGCACCGGGGAGCTGTTTTTT | CASSPGQGGTGELFF
NA | TRBJ1-4 | TRBV28 | TRBD1 | TGTGCCAGCAGTTTTCAGGGGGTTGAGGGAAAACTGTTTTTT | CASSFQGVEGKLFF
NA | TRBJ1-4 | TRBV5-5 | NA | TGTGCCAGCAGTTGGGGGGAGACAACTAATGAAAAACTGTTTTTT | CASSWGETTNEKLFF
few | TRBJ1-2 | TRBV28 | TRBD1 | TGTGCCAGCCAGGGGATACGGACAGGGGGAAACCCTGGCTACACCTTC | CASQGIRTGGNPGYTF
NA | TRBJ2-7 | TRBV6-1 | TRBD1 | TGTGCCAGCAGTGAGGAGTGGGACAGTTCCTACGAGCAGTACTTC | CASSEEWDSSYEQYF
NA | TRBJ2-2 | TRBV7-2 | NA | TGTGCCAGCAGCCCGAGGGGGGGGCTCGACACCGGGGAGCTGTTTTTT | CASSPRGGLDTGELFF
large | TRBJ2-7 | TRBV13 | TRBD1 | TGTGCCAGCAGAAAACAGGGGGCTTCCTACGAGCAGTACTTC | CASRKQGASYEQYF
NA | TRBJ2-2 | TRBV19 | TRBD1 | TGTGCCAGTAGTTCCGACAGGGGGCGTCTAAAAACCGGGGAGCTGTTTTTT | CASSSDRGRLKTGELFF
NA | TRBJ2-1 | TRBV18 | TRBD2 | TGTGCCAGCTCACCAGAGGGACTAGCGCTCAATGAGCAGTTCTTC | CASSPEGLALNEQFF
large | TRBJ1-4 | TRBV7-2 | NA | TGTGCCAGCAGCTTAGATAACAGACAAAATGAAAAACTGTTTTTT | CASSLDNRQNEKLFF
few | TRBJ1-1 | TRBV10-3 | NA | TGTGCCATCAGTGACAGGGAGGGTTACAGGGCTGAAGCTTTCTTT | CAISDREGYRAEAFF
NA | TRBJ2-1 | TRBV7-8 | TRBD2 | TGTGCCAGCAGCCCCGGGGTTCGACTAGCGGGAGGCCCCACCTATGAGCAGTTCTTC | CASSPGVRLAGGPTYEQFF
NA | TRBJ2-1 | TRBV5-1 | NA | TGCGCCAGCTCCCAACCCCCAGGGCCCGATGAGCAGTTCTTC | CASSQPPGPDEQFF
NA | TRBJ2-5 | TRBV29-1 | NA | TGCAGCGTACTATACGGGAGCCCAGGAGAGACCCAGTACTTC | CSVLYGSPGETQYF
few | TRBJ2-1 | TRBV7-2 | TRBD2 | TGTGCCAGCAGCCGCGGGAGCGGTTACAATGAGCAGTTCTTC | CASSRGSGYNEQFF
few | TRBJ2-7 | TRBV28 | NA | TGTGCCAGCAATGGAGGGGGCTCTTCCTACGAGCAGTACTTC | CASNGGGSSYEQYF
NA | TRBJ2-7 | TRBV4-2 | NA | TGTGCCAGCAGCCAAGATCGCGTCACTACCGCCCGTGTGCGCTACGAGCAGTACTTC | CASSQDRVTTARVRYEQYF
NA | TRBJ2-5 | TRBV5-1 | NA | TGCGCCAGCAGCTTGGGCGGGGTCCAGGAGACCCAGTACTTC | CASSLGGVQETQYF
NA | TRBJ1-5 | TRBV21-1 | NA | TGTGCCAGCAGCCTTGGGGGGGGCGGAGATAGCAATCAGCCCCAGCATTTT | CASSLGGGGDSNQPQHF
NA | TRBJ2-7 | TRBV11-2 | TRBD1 | TGTGCCAGCAGCTTAGGGGGACAGGACCGGTACTTC | CASSLGGQDRYF
NA | TRBJ2-5 | TRBV7-9 | TRBD1 | TGTGCCAGCAGCTTAAGGAGGGGGACAGGGACGGGAGAGACCCAGTACTTC | CASSLRRGTGTGETQYF
NA | TRBJ2-7 | TRBV9 | TRBD1 | TGTGCCAGCAGTCTTCAGGACAGGGCCGACTACGAGCAGTACTTC | CASSLQDRADYEQYF
NA | TRBJ2-1 | TRBV4-3 | TRBD2 | TGCGCCAGCAGCCAAGACCCTCTAGCGGGAACGGGGAATGAGCAGTTCTTC | CASSQDPLAGTGNEQFF
NA | TRBJ2-1 | TRBV7-9 | NA | TGTGCCAGCAGCGCCCTGGGGGCTTCCAATGAGCAGTTCTTC | CASSALGASNEQFF
NA | TRBJ1-2 | TRBV5-6 | NA | TGTGCCAGCAGCAATAGACAGATCCTTAACTATGGCTACACCTTC | CASSNRQILNYGYTF
NA | TRBJ2-1 | TRBV27 | TRBD1 | TGTGCCAGCAGCCAGGCCGGGACAGGGGGTATCAATGAGCAGTTCTTC | CASSQAGTGGINEQFF
NA | TRBJ1-2 | TRBV6-5 | NA | TGTGCCAGCAGTTACCGCAGGGGCGCGGGTGGCTACACCTTC | CASSYRRGAGGYTF
few | TRBJ1-2 | TRBV27 | NA | TGTGCCAGCAGTCAGGACTCGTATAACTATGGCTACACCTTC | CASSQDSYNYGYTF
few | TRBJ1-5 | TRBV5-6 | TRBD1 | TGTGCCAGCAGCACTCAAGGACAGGGGTGGAATCAGCCCCAGCATTTT | CASSTQGQGWNQPQHF
few | TRBJ2-7 | TRBV29-1 | NA | TGCAGCGTCAAGGGGCAGTCTTACGAGCAGTACTTC | CSVKGQSYEQYF
NA | TRBJ2-3 | TRBV5-4 | TRBD1 | TGTGCCAGTGTAAGAGGGGGCGCAACAGATACGCAGTATTTT | CASVRGGATDTQYF
large | TRBJ1-1 | TRBV5-4 | NA | TGTGCCAGCAGCCCCGCGGGGGGGGCGGGGATGAACACTGAAGCTTTCTTT | CASSPAGGAGMNTEAFF
NA | TRBJ2-7 | TRBV28 | NA | TGTGCCAGCAGTCCTAACGCGGCCTACGAGCAGTACTTC | CASSPNAAYEQYF
NA | TRBJ2-7 | TRBV28 | NA | TGTGCCAGCCAGTTTGTACAGGGTAGGGACGAGCAGTACTTC | CASQFVQGRDEQYF
NA | TRBJ2-3 | TRBV7-2 | NA | TGTGCCAGCAGCCCCAGACCCAGCGAGGATACGCAGTATTTT | CASSPRPSEDTQYF
NA | TRBJ1-3 | TRBV7-2 | NA | TGTGCCAGCAGCTTAGGTTTCAGGGGACCCTCTGGAAACACCATATATTTT | CASSLGFRGPSGNTIYF
NA | TRBJ2-5 | TRBV5-5 | TRBD2 | TGTGCCAGCAGCCCGGGACTAGCGGGTTGGGGCCAAGAGACCCAGTACTTC | CASSPGLAGWGQETQYF
NA | TRBJ1-2 | TRBV11-3 | NA | TGTGCCAGCAGCCCCGTAGGCGGTGGCTACACCTTC | CASSPVGGGYTF
few | TRBJ1-3 | TRBV12-5 | NA | TGTGCTAGTGGTTTGGTACTACAGGGATCCAGCTCTGGAAACACCATATATTTT | CASGLVLQGSSSGNTIYF